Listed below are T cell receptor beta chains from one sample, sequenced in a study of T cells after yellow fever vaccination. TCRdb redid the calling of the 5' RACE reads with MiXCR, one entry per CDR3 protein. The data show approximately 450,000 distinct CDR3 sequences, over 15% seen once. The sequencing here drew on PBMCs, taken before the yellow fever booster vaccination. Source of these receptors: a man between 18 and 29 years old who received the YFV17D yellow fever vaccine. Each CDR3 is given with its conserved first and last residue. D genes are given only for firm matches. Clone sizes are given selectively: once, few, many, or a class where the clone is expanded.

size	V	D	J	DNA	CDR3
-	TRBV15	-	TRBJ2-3	TGTGCCACCAGCAGCCTTACGGGACTGGCCTCGTATACGCAGTATTTT	CATSSLTGLASYTQYF
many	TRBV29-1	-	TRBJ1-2	TGCAGCGCTATACACCTTAACTATGGCTACACCTTC	CSAIHLNYGYTF
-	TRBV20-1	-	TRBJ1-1	TGCAGTGCTAGAGCCCATTTAGGGCTGAACACTGAAGCTTTCTTT	CSARAHLGLNTEAFF
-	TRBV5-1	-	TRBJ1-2	TGCGCCAGCAGCTTGGCCGGGGGCAGGGTTCATGGCTACACCTTC	CASSLAGGRVHGYTF
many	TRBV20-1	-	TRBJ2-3	TGCAGTGCCAGAACCCAAACAGATACGCAGTATTTT	CSARTQTDTQYF
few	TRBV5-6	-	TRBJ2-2	TGTGCCAGCGGGGGCCGCGTCGACACCGGGGAGCTGTTTTTT	CASGGRVDTGELFF
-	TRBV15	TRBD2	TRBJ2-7	TGTGCCACCAGCAGAGGGATACCGAGCGGGGGAACCTACGAGCAGTACTTC	CATSRGIPSGGTYEQYF
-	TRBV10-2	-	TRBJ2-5	TGCGCCAGCAGTGAGCTTACGGCCGGGACACGGTACTTC	CASSELTAGTRYF
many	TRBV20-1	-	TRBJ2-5	TGCAGTGCTAGCCCCTCGGAGACCCAGTACTTC	CSASPSETQYF
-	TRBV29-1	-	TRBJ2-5	TGCAGCGTCCCAGTGGGTTGGGAGACCCAGTACTTC	CSVPVGWETQYF
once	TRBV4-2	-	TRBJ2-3	TGTGCCAGCAGCCAAGGGTCCCCCACAGATACGCAGTATTTT	CASSQGSPTDTQYF
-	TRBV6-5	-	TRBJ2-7	TGTGCCAGTTCGGGCAACTACGAGCAGTACTTC	CASSGNYEQYF
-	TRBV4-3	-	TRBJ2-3	TGCGCCAGCAGCCAACGGGCAGTTTCCCCAGAAAGCACAGATACGCAGTATTTT	CASSQRAVSPESTDTQYF
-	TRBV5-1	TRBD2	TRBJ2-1	TGCGCCAGCAGCTCCGGGACTAGCGGTAACAATGAGCAGTTCTTC	CASSSGTSGNNEQFF
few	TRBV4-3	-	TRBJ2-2	TGCGCCAGCAGCCAAGAGGACAGATCAACCGGGGAGCTGTTTTTT	CASSQEDRSTGELFF
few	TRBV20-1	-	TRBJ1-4	TGCAGTGCTAGAGATGGTCCAACTAATGAAAAACTGTTTTTT	CSARDGPTNEKLFF
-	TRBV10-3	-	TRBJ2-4	TGTGCCATCAGTGACGGGGATACTATCATTCAGTACTTC	CAISDGDTIIQYF
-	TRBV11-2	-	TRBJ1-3	TGTGCCAGCAGAATGACAGTCCTCCACTCCTCTGGAAACACCATATATTTT	CASRMTVLHSSGNTIYF
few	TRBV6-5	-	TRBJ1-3	TGTGCCAGCAGCCCGGATGTGGAGCTCTCTGGAAACACCATATATTTT	CASSPDVELSGNTIYF
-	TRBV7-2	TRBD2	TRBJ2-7	TGTGCCAGCAGCCGACCGCTAGCGGGGGTGGGAGAGCAGTACTTC	CASSRPLAGVGEQYF
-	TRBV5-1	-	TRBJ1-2	TGCGCCAGCAGCCCGACGGGGGGTACGGATGGCTACACCTTC	CASSPTGGTDGYTF
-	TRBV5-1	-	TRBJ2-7	TGCGCCAGCAGAGAGACCGGGACCTCCTACGAGCAGTACTTC	CASRETGTSYEQYF
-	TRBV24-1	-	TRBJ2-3	TGTGCCACCAGTGATATCAAGGACATAAGCACAGATACGCAGTATTTT	CATSDIKDISTDTQYF
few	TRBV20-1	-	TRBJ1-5	TGCAGTGCAGAGGAGGGGGACCATCAGCCCCAGCATTTT	CSAEEGDHQPQHF
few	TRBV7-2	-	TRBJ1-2	TGTGCCAGCAGCTTCCGCCGGGGGGGGAATAACTATGGCTACACCTTC	CASSFRRGGNNYGYTF
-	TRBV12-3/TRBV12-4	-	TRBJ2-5	TGTGCCAGCAGCCCGAGCCGAGGGTATTCGGGGCGGGAGACCCAGTACTTC	CASSPSRGYSGRETQYF
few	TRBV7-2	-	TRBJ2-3	TGTGCCAGCAGCTTACGGGCTTCTAGCACAGATACGCAGTATTTT	CASSLRASSTDTQYF
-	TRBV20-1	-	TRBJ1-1	TGCAGTGCTAGAGGAGACGGCACTGAAGCTTTCTTT	CSARGDGTEAFF
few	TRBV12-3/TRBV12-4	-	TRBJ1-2	TGTGCCAGCACTTTTCGGGGGTTAAACTATGGCTACACCTTC	CASTFRGLNYGYTF
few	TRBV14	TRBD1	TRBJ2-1	TGTGCCAGCAGCCAAGGGGACAGTCTCTACAATGAGCAGTTCTTC	CASSQGDSLYNEQFF
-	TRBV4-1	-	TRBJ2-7	TGCGCCAGCAGCCAAGAAAAGACTAGACTTAACGAGCAGTACTTC	CASSQEKTRLNEQYF
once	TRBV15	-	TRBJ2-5	TGTGCCACCAGCAGAGGACCCATCCAAGAGACCCAGTACTTC	CATSRGPIQETQYF
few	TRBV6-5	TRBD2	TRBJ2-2	TGTGCCAGCAGTTACAGCGGGGGGGGCTCCGGGGAGCTGTTTTTT	CASSYSGGGSGELFF
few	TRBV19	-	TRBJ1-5	TGTGCCAGTACTGGTTCTATGGTTCAGCCCCAGCATTTT	CASTGSMVQPQHF
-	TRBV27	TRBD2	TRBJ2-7	TGTGCCAGCAGCTCCCGGACTAGCGGGGCCGAGCAGTACTTC	CASSSRTSGAEQYF
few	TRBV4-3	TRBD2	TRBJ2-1	TGCGCCAGCAGCCACAGCGGGGGGGCCAATGAGCAGTTCTTC	CASSHSGGANEQFF
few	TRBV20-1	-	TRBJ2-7	TGCAGTGCTAGTGCCGGATACTACGAGCAGTACTTC	CSASAGYYEQYF